This TCR beta chain was profiled in a study of blood T cell repertoires in COVID-19. Regarding this clone: In the same sample, other DNA sequences code for this CDR3.

Generated by immunoSEQ multiplex PCR, the TCRdb table keeps only in-frame clones and is missing some. The sample consists of about 260,000 clones, around 87% of them appearing once. CDR3 length: 15 amino acids. Trimming took 0 bases from V and 0 from J; bases not matched to a gene: 2. Germline V gene lookup returns CDR1 SGHTA and CDR2 FQGTGA. The rearrangement joins TRBV7-3 to TRBJ2-7; 7 nucleotides line up with TRBD2. This receptor was taken from a woman between 50 and 59 years old with acute or convalescent COVID-19. Specimen: peripheral blood. CDR3 protein: CASSLTGGSSYEQYF. The DNA for the CDR3 is TGTGCCAGCAGCTTAACTGGCGGGAGCTCCTACGAGCAGTACTTC.